Listed below are T cell receptor beta chains from one sample, sequenced in a study of T cells in Graves' hyperthyroidism and ophthalmopathy. TCRdb itself ran the multiplex PCR reads through MiXCR, one entry per CDR3 protein. This sample has approximately 570,000 distinct CDR3 sequences, with nearly 20% found just once. The sequenced sample was blood. The receptors originated from a man in his forties with Graves' ophthalmopathy. CDR3s include the opening cysteine and the closing phenylalanine or tryptophan. D genes are given only for firm matches. Part of the rows lack a size; the others show once, few, many or a class for expanded clones.

TRBV2	many	.	TRBJ2-7	TGTGCCAGCAACCGACCAGGGACTGGGGACTACGAGCAGTACTTC	CASNRPGTGDYEQYF
TRBV19	.	.	TRBJ2-1	TGTGCCAGTAGTTCCCCCCGGCGGGGCAGCTACAATGAGCAGTTCTTC	CASSSPRRGSYNEQFF
TRBV5-1	many	.	TRBJ2-2	TGCGCCAGCAGTCGGTCAGCGAACACCGGGGAGCTGTTTTTT	CASSRSANTGELFF
TRBV5-1	.	.	TRBJ2-2	TGCGCCAGTATCCAGGGGTCCGCGAACACCGGGGAGCTGTTTTTT	CASIQGSANTGELFF
TRBV7-3	many	.	TRBJ2-2	TGTGCCAGCAGCTTAACAGTATCCGGTGTCGGGGAGCTGTTTTTT	CASSLTVSGVGELFF
TRBV11-2	once	TRBD2	TRBJ2-1	TGTGCCAGCAGCTTACCCCGCACCGGGACTAGCGGGAGAGGGCATGAGCAGTTCTTC	CASSLPRTGTSGRGHEQFF
TRBV20-1	many	.	TRBJ1-1	TGCAGTGCTAGTCAGGTTAGGGGAAGAACTGAAGCTTTCTTT	CSASQVRGRTEAFF
TRBV3-1	many	.	TRBJ2-3	TGTGCCAGCAGCCAACCGGGACGGTACACAGATACGCAGTATTTT	CASSQPGRYTDTQYF
TRBV5-1	many	TRBD2	TRBJ2-1	TGCGCCAGCAGCCGGGACTATCTTGAGCAGTTCTTC	CASSRDYLEQFF
TRBV10-2	.	.	TRBJ1-1	TGCGCCAGCATGACGGGCACTGAAGCTTTCTTT	CASMTGTEAFF
TRBV20-1	.	.	TRBJ2-7	TGCAGTGCTAGCCCTCCGGAGGGGAGGCCGGCCTACGAGCAGTACTTC	CSASPPEGRPAYEQYF
TRBV12-3/TRBV12-4	.	TRBD2	TRBJ2-1	TGTGCCAGCAGTGTTAGGGGTTCTAGCGGGGGGCCGCTGTCCAATGAGCAGTTCTTC	CASSVRGSSGGPLSNEQFF
TRBV5-1	many	.	TRBJ2-2	TGCGCCAGCAGCTTTGCAGTTGAGGGCACCGGGGAGCTGTTTTTT	CASSFAVEGTGELFF
TRBV27	.	.	TRBJ2-5	TGTGCCAGCAGTTTATCGGCAGGGTATGGGACCCAGTACTTC	CASSLSAGYGTQYF
TRBV12-3/TRBV12-4	.	.	TRBJ2-7	TGTGCCAGCAGTCCCCAGCTAGGAGGCTCCTACGAGCAGTACTTC	CASSPQLGGSYEQYF
TRBV9	.	.	TRBJ2-2	TGTGCCAGCAGAAGGGGAAACGCCGGGGAGCTGTTTTTT	CASRRGNAGELFF
TRBV13	few	.	TRBJ2-7	TGTGCCAGCAGCTTAGGTCGAATCAACGAGCAGTACTTC	CASSLGRINEQYF
TRBV5-5	few	TRBD2	TRBJ2-5	TGTGCCAGCAGCTTGGTAGCGGGGGGCACCCAAGAGACCCAGTACTTC	CASSLVAGGTQETQYF
TRBV20-1	.	.	TRBJ1-4	TGCAGTGCTAGGGGGACTGATGAAAAACTGTTTTTT	CSARGTDEKLFF
TRBV18	many	.	TRBJ2-1	TGTGCCAGCTCATCTCATAGGGGCGATGAGCAGTTCTTC	CASSSHRGDEQFF
TRBV6-2/TRBV6-3	.	TRBD1	TRBJ1-5	TGTGCCAGCAGTACGCCGGGACAGGCCTATAGCAATCAGCCCCAGCATTTT	CASSTPGQAYSNQPQHF
TRBV30	.	.	TRBJ2-1	TGTGCCTGGATGTCGGCGAGGGGATCCTACGAGCAGTTCTTC	CAWMSARGSYEQFF
TRBV28	few	TRBD1	TRBJ1-3	TGTGCCAGCAGTTCTCAGGGGGTCCAGAATGGAAACACCATATATTTT	CASSSQGVQNGNTIYF
TRBV7-9	.	TRBD2	TRBJ2-2	TGTGCCAGCAGCCCGGGACTAGCGGGAGCGAACACCGGGGAGCTGTTTTTT	CASSPGLAGANTGELFF
TRBV2	many	.	TRBJ2-3	TGTGCCAGTTTGGACATCAGGGCATCAGATACGCAGTATTTT	CASLDIRASDTQYF
TRBV7-6	.	.	TRBJ2-1	TGTGCCAGCAGCTTAGAAGGGGTGATATGGAATGAGCAGTTCTTC	CASSLEGVIWNEQFF
TRBV20-1	few	TRBD1	TRBJ2-7	TGCAGTGCCTGGACAGGGTCATCGGCCGAGCAGTACTTC	CSAWTGSSAEQYF
TRBV6-1	few	TRBD2	TRBJ2-3	TGTGCCACCCCCTCCGGGACTAGCGGGGCGGACGCAGATACGCAGTATTTT	CATPSGTSGADADTQYF
TRBV30	many	.	TRBJ1-1	TGTGCCTGGGTCGACGCGGGATTCGAAGCTTTCTTT	CAWVDAGFEAFF
TRBV12-3/TRBV12-4	many	.	TRBJ2-7	TGTGCCAGCAGTTTTGCAGCCTCTAAGCACTACGAGCAGTACTTC	CASSFAASKHYEQYF
TRBV7-9	.	.	TRBJ2-7	TGTGCCAGCAGCCCAGGTGGAAAAAGCTCCTACGAGCAGTACTTC	CASSPGGKSSYEQYF
TRBV12-3/TRBV12-4	many	.	TRBJ1-5	TGTGCCAGCAGTTTCTCCGCTCAGCCCCAGCATTTT	CASSFSAQPQHF
TRBV9	few	.	TRBJ2-1	TGTGCCAGCAGCGTAGGGGGGGTGTCCTCCAATGAGCAGTTCTTC	CASSVGGVSSNEQFF
TRBV11-2	.	.	TRBJ1-2	TGTGCCAGCAGCTTCGGAGGCACTAACTATGGCTACACCTTC	CASSFGGTNYGYTF
TRBV24-1	once	.	TRBJ2-3	TGTGCCACCAGTGACCCGGGGGGCACAGATACGCAGTATTTT	CATSDPGGTDTQYF